The next 26 T cell receptor beta chains were all read from a single sample in a study of blood T cell repertoires in COVID-19. Data came from immunoSEQ multiplex PCR; TCRdb stores just in-frame clones and leaves some out. This sample has tens of thousands of clones; around four fifths occur once, and the top ten carry 3% to 4%. Material for sequencing was peripheral blood. All receptors come from a man aged 50 to 60 with acute or convalescent COVID-19.

This chain uses TRBV6-4 with TRBJ2-5, with D perhaps TRBD2 (5 bases). Between the trimmed V and J ends, which lost 5 bases and 5 bases, there was a span of 15 bases. CDR3 size: 14 residues. In germline, CDR1 is MRHNA, CDR2 SNTAGT. CDR3 protein: CASSCRGRNETQYF. The CDR3 nucleotides are TGTGCCAGCAGTTGTAGAGGGCGAAACGAGACCCAGTACTTC.

The J gene is TRBJ2-1, the V gene TRBV27, with 7 nucleotides matching TRBD1. CDR3 length: 14 residues. Germline CDR1 and CDR2: MNHEY and SMNVEV (reference sequence). The trim removed 5 bases at V and 2 bases at J, leaving 3 bases unmatched. CDR3 sequence reads: CASSAGGPYNEQFF. CDR3 nucleotides: TGTGCCAGCAGTGCAGGGGGACCCTACAATGAGCAGTTCTTC.

The chain is built from TRBV9 and TRBJ2-1; TRBD2 aligns across 12 bases. There are 17 residues in the CDR3. Germline V gives CDR1 SGDLS, CDR2 YYNGEE. V trimming: 0 bases; J trimming: 0 bases; junction bases outside the gene matches: 1. The CDR3 sequence: CASSVETSGSSYNEQFF. For the CDR3, the DNA is TGTGCCAGCAGCGTAGAGACTAGCGGGAGCTCCTACAATGAGCAGTTCTTC.

J is TRBJ1-5 and V is TRBV19; no reliable D call. Germline V lookup: CDR1 LNHDA, CDR2 SQIVND (reference sequence). The CDR3 is 12 amino acids. The ends were cut back, 3 bases at V and 7 bases at J, with 7 bases in the middle. The CDR3, as DNA: TGTGCCAGTAGTATTCGGTGGCAGCCCCAGCATTTT. It yields the protein CASSIRWQPQHF. The full variable domain, in which reference TRBV19 and TRBJ1-5 provide the parts outside the CDR3, is DGGITQSPKYLFRKEGQNVTLSCEQNLNHDAMYWYRQDPGQGLRLIYYSQIVNDFQKGDIAEGYSVSREKKESFPLTVTSAQKNPTAFYLCASSIRWQPQHFGDGTRLSIL.

V and J are TRBV27 and TRBJ2-1; maybe TRBD2 (5 bases). The V gene lost 5 bases and the J gene lost 9 bases, with 17 bases spanning the gap. The germline gives CDR1 MNHEY, CDR2 SMNVEV (reference sequence). CDR3 length equals 14 residues. This chain's CDR3 is CASSTDQGGREQFF. Here the CDR3 DNA reads TGTGCCAGCAGTACGGACCAAGGAGGTCGTGAGCAGTTCTTC.

The chain links TRBV10-1 to TRBJ1-2; tentatively, D is TRBD1 (6 bases). CDR3 length equals 13 residues. Looked up from germline, CDR1 is WNHNN and CDR2 is SYGVQD (reference sequence). Between the trimmed V and J ends, which lost 5 bases and 3 bases, there was a span of 10 bases. CDR3: CASSSRTDYGYTF. The DNA of the CDR3 is TGCGCCAGCAGTTCCCGGACAGACTATGGCTACACCTTC.

The V and J genes are TRBV7-2 and TRBJ1-2; 7 bases map to TRBD1. J lost 1 base, V lost 6 bases, and 5 bases had no gene match. The CDR3 contains 14 residues. From germline, CDR1 is SGHTA and CDR2 FQGNSA. The CDR3 nucleotides are TGTGCCAGCAGTTTGAACAGGGGTAACTATGGCTACACCTTC. This gives the protein CASSLNRGNYGYTF.

The rearrangement links TRBV6-4 to TRBJ1-1, with D possibly matching TRBD1 (5 bases). This CDR3 has 14 amino acids. Per the germline V gene, CDR1 is MRHNA and CDR2 is SNTAGT. The V and J ends lost 5 bases and 2 bases respectively, with 12 bases between them. The CDR3: CASSSVGGNTEAFF. In DNA form, the CDR3 reads TGTGCCAGCAGTAGCGTCGGGGGAAACACTGAAGCTTTCTTT.

The chain employs TRBV5-6 and TRBJ2-1; D is undetermined. Trimming took off 0 bases at V and 10 bases at J, with 14 bases between the two ends. The germline gives CDR1 SGHDT, CDR2 YYEEEE. The CDR3 is 14 amino acids. DNA of the CDR3: TGTGCCAGCAGCTTGGATGCAGGCCTTGGGGAGCAGTTCTTC. This encodes CASSLDAGLGEQFF.

The chain has TRBV19 and TRBJ2-7; 9 bases align to TRBD2. The CDR3 extends over 14 amino acids. Per germline, CDR1 LNHDA and CDR2 SQIVND (reference sequence). V lost 5 bases and J lost 5; bases outside the gene matches: 7. The CDR3 DNA reads as TGTGCCAGTAGTGCCGTCGCGGGAGGGGACGAGCAGTACTTC. Translation gives CASSAVAGGDEQYF.

This clone was detected once. This sequence joins TRBV11-2 and TRBJ2-3; 9 nucleotides match TRBD2. The germline V gene encodes CDR1 SGHAT and CDR2 FQNNGV. The CDR3 spans 16 residues. With 5 bases clipped from V and 5 bases from J, the junction kept 11 bases outside the gene matches. The CDR3 spells CASSPGLANKRDTQYF. DNA for the CDR3: TGTGCCAGCAGCCCTGGACTAGCGAACAAAAGAGATACGCAGTATTTT.

This chain uses TRBV6-5 with TRBJ1-5; the D gene is possibly TRBD1 (6 bases). V lost 8 bases, J lost 2 bases, and 16 bases lay in between. The CDR3 is made up of 15 amino acids. Germline V gene lookup returns CDR1 MNHEY and CDR2 SVGAGI. CDR3 in DNA: TGTGCCAGCGGGACAAATTCTAGGGGCAATCAGCCCCAGCATTTT. Translating gives CASGTNSRGNQPQHF.

The J gene is TRBJ1-4, the V gene TRBV5-1; the match to TRBD1 covers 7 bases. This CDR3 comprises 13 residues. Germline V CDR1 and CDR2: SGHRS, YFSETQ. After removal of 7 bases from V and 5 bases from J, the junction contained 5 bases not matched to a gene. The CDR3 sequence is CASRQGVNEKLFF. The CDR3 bases are TGCGCCAGCCGACAGGGAGTAAATGAAAAACTGTTTTTT.

The chain links TRBV5-8 to TRBJ2-6, with D possibly matching TRBD2 (6 bases). The CDR3 contains 18 residues. V was shortened by 0 bases and J by 0 bases, with 13 bases between the two germline ends. The germline CDR1 and CDR2 sequences are SGHTS and YDEGEE. CDR3 amino acids: CASSLAGRGSSGANVLTF. The CDR3 bases are TGTGCCAGCAGCTTGGCCGGGCGGGGTAGCTCTGGGGCCAACGTCCTGACTTTC.

This clone came up once. J is TRBJ2-5 and V is TRBV7-2; D may be TRBD2 (6 bases). The CDR3 spans 17 residues. The V end lost 1 base, the J end lost 7 bases, and 22 bases lay between the germline ends. Looked up from germline, CDR1 is SGHTA and CDR2 is FQGNSA. The CDR3, as DNA: TGTGCCAGCAGCTTAGGATCAGCGATGGGCGGGGTAAGGACCCAGTACTTC. As protein: CASSLGSAMGGVRTQYF.

The chain couples TRBV7-2 to TRBJ1-1; perhaps TRBD1 as D (6 bases). The CDR3 is 17 amino acids. Germline CDR1 and CDR2: SGHTA and FQGNSA. V lost 1 base, J lost 4 bases, and 19 bases lay in between. The CDR3 is CASSLDGISGVRTEAFF. The CDR3 DNA follows: TGTGCCAGCAGCTTAGATGGTATCTCAGGGGTTCGCACTGAAGCTTTCTTT.

This chain uses TRBV4-3 with TRBJ1-2; possible D gene TRBD1, 5 bases. The germline V and J ends were trimmed by 1 base and 0 bases, with 12 bases remaining between them. CDR3 size: 16 residues. From germline, CDR1 is LGHNA and CDR2 YSLEER. The CDR3 region is CASSQALGVTNYGYTF. The CDR3 DNA is TGCGCCAGCAGCCAAGCCCTAGGGGTTACTAACTATGGCTACACCTTC.

This clone has only one observation. CDR3 amino acids: CASSPRLEETQYF. Written as DNA, the CDR3 is TGCGCCAGCAGCCCGCGACTGGAAGAGACCCAGTACTTC. The chain links TRBV4-3 to TRBJ2-5; D gene ambiguous. The CDR3 has 13 amino acids. V was clipped by 4 bases and J by 3 bases, with 9 bases between them. Germline assignment: CDR1 LGHNA and CDR2 YSLEER.

The genes are TRBV7-9 and TRBJ1-4; D is uncertain. Germline CDR1 reads SEHNR; CDR2 reads FQNEAQ (reference sequence). This CDR3 region has 13 residues. Trimming cost V 4 bases and J 7 bases, with 10 bases left between them. CDR3 nucleotides: TGTGCCAGCAGCTCCGACATTTTTGAAAAACTGTTTTTT. The encoded protein is CASSSDIFEKLFF. The whole variable domain, filled in from reference TRBV7-9 and TRBJ1-4, reads DTGVSQNPRHKITKRGQNVTFRCDPISEHNRLYWYRQTLGQGPEFLTYFQNEAQLEKSRLLSDRFSAERPKGSFSTLEIQRTEQGDSAMYLCASSSDIFEKLFFGSGTQLSVL.

The rearrangement joins TRBV28 to TRBJ2-3, with D tentatively TRBD2 (6 bases). The V end lost 6 bases, the J end lost 4 bases, and 23 bases lay between the germline ends. The CDR3 spans 17 residues. The germline V gene encodes CDR1 MDHEN and CDR2 SYDVKM. The CDR3 DNA follows: TGTGCCAGCAGGGACCAAGCGGGTAGGGTAGGCTCAGATACGCAGTATTTT. It encodes CASRDQAGRVGSDTQYF.

This chain connects TRBV21-1 to TRBJ2-5; the D call of TRBD1 is as the table states it, not checked on the DNA. TRBV21-1 is listed as a pseudogene. The CDR3 sequence is 14 residues long. The DNA of the CDR3 is TGTGCCAGCAGCAAAGGGGACAGCGAAGAGACCCAGTACTTC. Translated, it gives CASSKGDSEETQYF.

The chain uses TRBV6-2 or TRBV6-3 and TRBJ2-1; 10 nucleotides line up with TRBD2. The CDR3 sequence is 18 residues long. CDR1 MNHEY and CDR2 SVGEGT come from the germline V gene. Trimming at V came to 6 bases and at J to 3 bases, leaving 14 bases not matched to a gene. Here the CDR3 reads CASSLSGLASGIYNEQFF. The CDR3 DNA sequence: TGTGCCAGCAGCCTCTCGGGACTAGCGAGTGGGATCTACAATGAGCAGTTCTTC.

The sample holds one count of this clone. The rearrangement joins TRBV29-1 to TRBJ2-3; D is uncertain. The V end was cut by 2 bases, the J end by 2 bases, with 8 bases between. From germline, CDR1 is SQVTM and CDR2 ANQGSEA. The CDR3 consists of 13 residues. The CDR3 DNA is TGCAGCGTTGAAAAACAAGACACAGATACGCAGTATTTT. It is translated as CSVEKQDTDTQYF.

By sample share, this clone is medium-sized. The sample carries other DNA sequences with the same CDR3. V and J are TRBV7-2 and TRBJ2-5, with TRBD1 matching over 7 bases. The germline gives CDR1 SGHTA, CDR2 FQGNSA. The CDR3 extends over 13 amino acids. Trimming took 3 bases from V and 2 from J; bases not matched to a gene: 0. This CDR3 is CASSLGQQETQYF. The DNA for the CDR3 is TGTGCCAGCAGCTTGGGACAGCAAGAGACCCAGTACTTC.

This clone has a single count. The chain has TRBV4-1 and TRBJ2-1; 7 bases map to TRBD2. The CDR3 has 16 amino acids. Germline lookup yields CDR1 MGHRA and CDR2 YSYEKL. V dropped 3 bases and J dropped 4; count of bases not matched to a gene: 9. This CDR3 is CASSQDLAAIYNEQFF. The CDR3 DNA reads TGCGCCAGCAGCCAGGACCTAGCGGCGATTTACAATGAGCAGTTCTTC.

The chain is built from TRBV7-7 and TRBJ2-5, with D possibly TRBD1 on 6 matching bases. V was clipped by 5 bases and J by 7 bases, with 20 bases between them. Germline CDR1 reads SSHAT; CDR2 reads FNYEAQ (reference sequence). The CDR3 has 15 residues. The CDR3 region is CASSLASGGSGTQYF. CDR3 sequence (DNA): TGTGCCAGCAGCCTCGCCAGTGGGGGCTCTGGGACCCAGTACTTC.